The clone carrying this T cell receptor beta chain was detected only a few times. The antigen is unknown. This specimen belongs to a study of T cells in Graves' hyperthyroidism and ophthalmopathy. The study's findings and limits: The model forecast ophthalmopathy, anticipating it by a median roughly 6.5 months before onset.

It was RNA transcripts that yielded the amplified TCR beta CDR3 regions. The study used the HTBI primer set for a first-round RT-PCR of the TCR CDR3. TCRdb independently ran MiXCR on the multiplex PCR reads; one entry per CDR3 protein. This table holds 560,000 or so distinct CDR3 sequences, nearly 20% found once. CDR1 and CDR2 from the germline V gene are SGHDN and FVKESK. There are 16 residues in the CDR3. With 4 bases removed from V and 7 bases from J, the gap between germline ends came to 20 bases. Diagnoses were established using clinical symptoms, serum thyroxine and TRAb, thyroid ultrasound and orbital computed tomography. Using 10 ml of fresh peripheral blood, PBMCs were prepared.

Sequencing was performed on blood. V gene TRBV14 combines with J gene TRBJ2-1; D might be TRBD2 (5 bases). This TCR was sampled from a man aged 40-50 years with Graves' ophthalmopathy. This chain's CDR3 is CASSRGLGLRSNEQFF. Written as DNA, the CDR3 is TGTGCCAGCAGCCGAGGTCTTGGACTGAGATCGAATGAGCAGTTCTTC.